This TCR beta chain was retrieved from a study of graft-versus-host responses after intestinal transplantation. Regarding this clone: Its antigen remains unknown.

Produced via immunoSEQ multiplex PCR; TCRdb's table is partial and in-frame only. The data show some 100,000 clones, more than 85% seen once. Trimming took 6 bases from V and 6 from J, leaving 9 bases between them. Germline lookup yields CDR1 SGHRS and CDR2 YFSETQ. There are 11 residues in the CDR3. The chain is built from TRBV5-1 and TRBJ1-1, with D hard to call. The TCR originated in a human donor who was the organ donor for an intestinal transplant. Source: unstimulated CD4+ T cells sorted from spleen or lymph node cells, taken before transplant. The CDR3 spells CASKAESEAFF. The CDR3, as DNA: TGCGCCAGCAAGGCGGAATCTGAAGCTTTCTTT.